These 17 T cell receptor beta chains originate from one sample sequenced in a study of T cell responses to AZD1222 COVID-19 vaccine. TCRdb's table, derived via immunoSEQ multiplex PCR, lists solely in-frame clones and lacks some. The table lists about 50,000 clones, roughly 88% of them singletons. The specimen was peripheral blood, collected on day 0 of AZD1222 vaccination. Receptors originate from an adult in good health.

This chain uses TRBV6-1 with TRBJ2-3, with 7 nucleotides matching TRBD1. Germline V gives CDR1 MNHNS, CDR2 SASEGT. This CDR3 is 15 amino acids long. With 3 bases clipped from V and 0 bases from J, the junction kept 3 bases outside the gene matches. The CDR3 DNA reads TGTGCCAGCAGTGAGACAGGGCCGAGCACAGATACGCAGTATTTT. Translating it yields CASSETGPSTDTQYF.

The rearrangement joins TRBV10-3 to TRBJ2-7; no reliable D call. The germline V gene has CDR1 ENHRY and CDR2 SYGVKD. The V end was cut by 0 bases, the J end by 6 bases, with 3 bases between. The length of the CDR3 is 11 residues. The CDR3 protein is CAISESAEQYF. The DNA for the CDR3 is TGTGCCATCAGTGAGTCGGCCGAGCAGTACTTC.

The V gene is TRBV7-9, the J gene TRBJ2-1; the match to TRBD2 covers 11 bases. CDR3 length: 15 residues. Germline values: CDR1 SEHNR, CDR2 FQNEAQ (reference sequence). The ends lost 2 bases at V and 6 bases at J; junction bases unmatched: 3. The CDR3 is CASSLLAGGRNEQFF. The CDR3 DNA sequence: TGTGCCAGCAGCTTACTAGCGGGGGGTCGCAATGAGCAGTTCTTC.

This clone was recorded once. CDR3 DNA sequence: TGTGCCAGCAGCTTGACAGGGGGTCAGCCCCAGCATTTT. Protein product: CASSLTGGQPQHF. The chain uses TRBV7-2 and TRBJ1-5, with 9 bases fitting TRBD1. V shed 3 bases, J shed 6 bases, and the junction held 0 bases outside the gene matches. The CDR3 has 13 residues. The germline V gene encodes CDR1 SGHTA and CDR2 FQGNSA.

The V gene is TRBV15, the J gene TRBJ1-1, with unresolved D. Germline V gene sequence: CDR1 LNHNV, CDR2 YYDKDF (reference sequence). The V end was cut by 0 bases, the J end by 6 bases, with 8 bases between. The CDR3 contains 13 residues. As DNA, the CDR3 is TGTGCCACCAGCAGAGATCAGGCAGCTGAAGCTTTCTTT. This gives the protein CATSRDQAAEAFF. Filled out from reference TRBV15 and TRBJ1-1, the complete variable domain reads DAMVIQNPRYQVTQFGKPVTLSCSQTLNHNVMYWYQQKSSQAPKLLFHYYDKDFNNEADTPDNFQSRRPNTSFCFLDIRSPGLGDTAMYLCATSRDQAAEAFFGQGTRLTVV.

V and J are TRBV19 and TRBJ1-1, with TRBD1 matching over 7 bases. Per the germline V gene, CDR1 is LNHDA and CDR2 is SQIVND (reference sequence). After removal of 4 bases from V and 4 bases from J, the junction contained 12 bases not matched to a gene. CDR3 length equals 16 residues. The CDR3 loop reads CASSTITGTEGTEAFF. DNA for the CDR3: TGTGCCAGTAGTACCATAACGGGGACAGAGGGCACTGAAGCTTTCTTT.

The rearrangement links TRBV27 to TRBJ2-7; D possibly matches TRBD1 or TRBD2 (5 bases each). Germline CDR1 is MNHEY and CDR2 is SMNVEV (reference sequence). The V end was cut by 0 bases, the J end by 6 bases, with 6 bases between. The length of the CDR3 is 12 residues. CDR3 residues: CASSLSGGEQYF. Here the CDR3 DNA reads TGTGCCAGCAGTTTATCTGGGGGCGAGCAGTACTTC.

V gene TRBV9 combines with J gene TRBJ1-3; 7 positions agree with TRBD1. The ends lost 4 bases at V and 6 bases at J; junction bases unmatched: 10. The CDR3 has 15 residues. Looked up from germline, CDR1 is SGDLS and CDR2 is YYNGEE. This CDR3 reads CASSFGQDGLNTIYF. As DNA, the CDR3 is TGTGCCAGCAGCTTTGGACAGGACGGATTAAACACCATATATTTT.

The chain links TRBV10-1 to TRBJ1-5; D possibly corresponds to TRBD1 (5 bases). The CDR3 has 15 amino acids. V dropped 2 bases and J dropped 4 bases, with 12 bases sitting between them. Germline V lookup: CDR1 WNHNN, CDR2 SYGVQD (reference sequence). This CDR3 reads CASSERQGFNQPQHF. The DNA for the CDR3 is TGCGCCAGCAGTGAGCGTCAGGGATTTAATCAGCCCCAGCATTTT.

The rearrangement joins TRBV9 to TRBJ2-3; D may be TRBD2 (5 bases). CDR3 length: 13 residues. Per the germline V gene, CDR1 is SGDLS and CDR2 is YYNGEE. The V end was cut by 6 bases, the J end by 9 bases, with 17 bases between. In DNA, the CDR3 is TGTGCCAGCACCGGGGTTTCATCGGGCACGCAGTATTTT. It specifies CASTGVSSGTQYF.

The chain recombines TRBV19 with TRBJ2-1; D gene uncertain. This CDR3 region has 11 residues. Germline V lookup: CDR1 LNHDA, CDR2 SQIVND (reference sequence). Between the trimmed V and J ends, which lost 6 bases and 10 bases, there was a span of 10 bases. The DNA of the CDR3 is TGTGCCAGTAGCCCCGACGGGGAGCAGTTCTTC. Protein product: CASSPDGEQFF. The variable domain in full, completed from reference TRBV19 and TRBJ2-1, reads DGGITQSPKYLFRKEGQNVTLSCEQNLNHDAMYWYRQDPGQGLRLIYYSQIVNDFQKGDIAEGYSVSREKKESFPLTVTSAQKNPTAFYLCASSPDGEQFFGPGTRLTVL.

The V gene is TRBV6-5, the J gene TRBJ1-4; D is undetermined. Per germline, CDR1 MNHEY and CDR2 SVGAGI. Between the trimmed V and J ends, which lost 6 bases and 3 bases, there was a span of 8 bases. CDR3 size: 13 residues. The CDR3 region is CASSLEANEKLFF. CDR3 in DNA: TGTGCCAGCAGCCTGGAGGCTAATGAAAAACTGTTTTTT.

The J gene is TRBJ2-5, the V gene TRBV3-1 (or the pseudogene TRBV3-2), with TRBD2 matching over 14 bases. CDR3 length: 16 residues. The germline CDR1 and CDR2 sequences are LGHDT and YNNKEL (reference sequence). V trimming: 4 bases; J trimming: 2 bases; junction bases outside the gene matches: 3. The CDR3 nucleotides are TGTGCCAGCAGCCTGGGACTAGCGGGGGCACAAGAGACCCAGTACTTC. As protein: CASSLGLAGAQETQYF.

This chain connects TRBV28 to TRBJ1-5; perhaps TRBD1 as D (6 bases). The CDR3 totals 15 residues. CDR1 MDHEN and CDR2 SYDVKM come from the germline V gene. V was cut by 6 bases and J by 3 bases, with 15 bases left in between. This CDR3 is CASRYQGLINQPQHF. The CDR3 bases are TGTGCCAGCAGGTACCAGGGGTTGATCAATCAGCCCCAGCATTTT.

This clone has just a few counts. V gene TRBV28 combines with J gene TRBJ1-6, with TRBD1 matching over 8 bases. The CDR3 contains 15 residues. J lost 5 bases, V lost 5 bases, and 5 bases had no gene match. Germline V lookup: CDR1 MDHEN, CDR2 SYDVKM. The CDR3 bases are TGTGCCAGCAGTCGCGTGGACAGGGATAATTCACCCCTCCACTTT. Protein: CASSRVDRDNSPLHF.

This clone was seen only once. This chain uses TRBV10-3 with TRBJ1-6, with TRBD1 matching 7 bases. Per the germline V gene, CDR1 is ENHRY and CDR2 is SYGVKD. V shed 9 bases and J 6 bases; nucleotides not matched to a gene: 8. This CDR3 contains 14 residues. CDR3 DNA: TGTGCCATGAAAGCCGGGACAGTTAATTCACCCCTCCACTTT. Its protein product is CAMKAGTVNSPLHF.

CDR3 bases: TGTGCCAGCAGCTTAGAAGGGACAGGGAATTCACCCCTCCACTTT. Translation: CASSLEGTGNSPLHF. V and J are TRBV7-2 and TRBJ1-6; TRBD1 aligns across 9 bases. V shed 1 base, J shed 7 bases, and the junction held 2 bases outside the gene matches. The CDR3 totals 15 residues. Germline CDR1 SGHTA, CDR2 FQGNSA.